This TCR beta chain was captured in a study of coeliac disease. Regarding the study as a whole: Few TRB amino acid sequences were shared between samples; most were unique.

Note on this clone: The antigen is unknown.

Clones were sequenced by immunoSEQ multiplex PCR, and TCRdb holds only the in-frame ones, with some missing. This sample has about 1,600 clones, with 64% found just once. The sequence was obtained from a woman between 50 and 59 years old with celiac disease on a gluten-free diet. Sequencing was carried out using intraepithelial lymphocytes from the gut.

CDR3 loop: CASSWGGTGADGYTF. The CDR3 DNA sequence: TGTGCCAGCAGCTGGGGTGGGACAGGAGCTGATGGCTACACCTTC. The rearrangement links TRBV7-2 to TRBJ1-2, with 8 bases identical to TRBD1. This CDR3 has 15 residues. Looked up from germline, CDR1 is SGHTA and CDR2 is FQGNSA. J lost 6 bases, V lost 4 bases, and 10 bases had no gene match.